This T cell receptor (beta chain) was captured in a study of tumor and adjacent non-tumor tissue in lung cancer. Study-level background: The cohort had about twelve adenocarcinoma, 2 squamous cell and 1 small cell patients. Notes on the study in general: Compared with tumor, normal lung showed significantly lower TCR diversity. Tumor repertoires had a smaller top 100 clone share than normal lung.

TCRbeta libraries were built with three rounds of nested PCR, modified from ARM-PCR. TCRdb used MiXCR to reprocess the multiplex PCR reads, holding one entry per CDR3 protein. This table holds tens of thousands of distinct CDR3 sequences, less than 80% found once. The template was RNA from unsorted bulk tissue. The germline CDR1 and CDR2 sequences are SGHRS and YFSETQ. The CDR3 runs to 14 residues. With regard to this clonotype: Its cognate antigen is unknown. A much larger clonotype is one base distant, so this may be a read error.

Sequencing input: lung tumor tissue. The receptor's source is a man aged 60 to 75 with non-small cell lung cancer. The chain couples TRBV5-1 to TRBJ2-1; 8 bases are shared with TRBD2. Written as DNA, the CDR3 is TGCGCCTGCAGCTTGGGACTAGTCTACAATGAGCAGTTCTTC. Translated, it gives CACSLGLVYNEQFF.